The source of this TCR beta chain is a study of blood T cells in healthy people across ages. The CDR3 has 15 residues. CDR1 and CDR2 from the germline V gene are SGHRS and YFSETQ. Healthy Caucasian individuals from Russia aged roughly 6 to 90 were enrolled as donors. Then a second PCR, running about 7 to 11 cycles, was carried out with a sample-barcoded 5' primer and a J-beta primer mix. MiXCR, applied by TCRdb to the 5' RACE reads, yields one record per CDR3 protein. The data contain some 1.4 million distinct CDR3 sequences, about 40% of them seen just once; the ten biggest clones take up 7.9%. In its sample, this clonotype was seen a few times. Antigen: not known. Whole-study results and caveats: The study could not conclusively compare naive and antigen-experienced cells, given its unsorted PBMCs. Calculation of diversity from one million T cells yielded estimates considered to be underestimates. The percentage of naive T cells correlated strongly with TCR beta diversity.

J is TRBJ2-4 and V is TRBV5-1; a possible D gene is TRBD2 (6 bases). The J call is in doubt because the DNA end fits TRBJ2-7 better. The TCR originated in a young woman in good health. The specimen was blood. The CDR3 sequence is CASSLAGGTPYEQYF. In DNA form, the CDR3 reads TGCGCCAGCAGCTTGGCCGGGGGTACCCCCTACGAGCAGTACTTC.